This T cell receptor beta chain was documented in a study of lymphopenia after photon versus proton radiotherapy. The CDR3 contains 15 residues. The germline V and J ends were trimmed by 0 bases and 2 bases, with 10 bases remaining between them. Germline CDR1 reads SNHLY; CDR2 reads FYNNEI. As to this clone: Its antigen remains unknown.

This table comes from immunoSEQ multiplex PCR, and its TCRdb copy is limited to in-frame clones, with some not included. The sample has 50,000 or so clones, more than 85% seen once. Points from the study as a whole: After the lymphocyte nadir, photon-treated repertoires showed oligoclonal expansion, especially of CD8+ Temra cells. Authors raise, but do not show, better survival with proton therapy.

The rearrangement links TRBV2 to TRBJ1-2, with a tentative D call TRBD1 (5 bases). This TCR was sampled from a woman between 35 and 50 years old with cholangiocarcinoma. The specimen was peripheral blood, collected from a patient treated with photon-based radiotherapy. The CDR3 spells CASSEARGTNYGYTF. Here the CDR3 DNA reads TGTGCCAGCAGTGAAGCGCGAGGGACCAACTATGGCTACACCTTC.